This T cell receptor beta chain was sequenced for a study of beta chain features in type 1 diabetes. Findings of the study overall: In cDNA sequencing, cells with high TCR expression could be over-represented.

Germline V gene sequence: CDR1 MDHEN, CDR2 SYDVKM. Trimming pared 4 bases from V and 2 bases from J, leaving 7 bases between. CDR3 size: 13 residues. Comments on this clone: Its antigen is currently unknown.

The study reverse transcribed the entire isolated RNA, so it sequenced expressed TCRB transcripts. This table comes from immunoSEQ multiplex PCR, and its TCRdb copy is limited to in-frame clones, with some not included. The data contain hundreds of thousands of clones, roughly 11% of them singletons. The TCR originated in a woman in her 30s in good health. The sample consisted of naive CD4+ T cells from blood. The chain carries TRBV28 and TRBJ2-3; D is undetermined. The CDR3 here is CASSSTYTDTQYF. The CDR3 DNA reads as TGTGCCAGCAGTTCCACTTACACAGATACGCAGTATTTT.